The 14 T cell receptor beta chains below come from one sample, sequenced in a study of identical twins. TCRdb re-called the 5' RACE reads with MiXCR, one entry per CDR3 protein. The data contain hundreds of thousands of distinct CDR3 sequences, 20% to 25% of them singletons. The sample was also reused in another study, on yellow fever vaccine responses in identical twins.

The sequencing input was CD4+ T cells sorted from blood. These receptors were collected from a woman in her late teens or twenties in good health.

The gene calls are TRBV5-1 and TRBJ2-1, with 11 bases matching TRBD2. CDR1 is SGHRS and CDR2 is YFSETQ in the germline V gene. This CDR3 comprises 19 residues. V lost 2 bases and J lost 0; bases outside the gene matches: 10. CDR3: CASSFLAGGLQSSYNEQFF. CDR3 coding DNA: TGCGCCAGCAGCTTCCTAGCGGGAGGCCTCCAAAGCTCCTACAATGAGCAGTTCTTC. Combining the CDR3 with reference TRBV5-1 and TRBJ2-1 gives the whole variable domain KAGVTQTPRYLIKTRGQQVTLSCSPISGHRSVSWYQQTPGQGLQFLFEYFSETQRNKGNFPGRFSGRQFSNSRSEMNVSTLELGDSALYLCASSFLAGGLQSSYNEQFFGPGTRLTVL.

CDR3 coding DNA: TGCGCCAGCAGCGTACCACGGTTCTCTGGGGCCAACGTCCTGACTTTC. As protein: CASSVPRFSGANVLTF. The chain couples TRBV5-1 to TRBJ2-6; D is ambiguous. The CDR3 sequence is 16 residues long. CDR1 is SGHRS and CDR2 is YFSETQ in the germline V gene. Trimming removed 4 bases at V and 0 bases at J, with 11 bases between.

Here the CDR3 reads CASSLRTPNEAGGTYNSPLHF. CDR3 DNA: TGTGCCAGCAGCTTAAGGACACCTAACGAGGCTGGTGGAACATATAATTCACCCCTCCACTTT. The chain recombines TRBV7-3 with TRBJ1-6; D possibly corresponds to TRBD1 (5 bases). CDR1 and CDR2 (germline): SGHTA, FQGTGA. This CDR3 has 21 residues. V shed 1 base and J shed 4 bases, with 26 bases lying between them.

The rearrangement uses TRBV19 and TRBJ2-1; perhaps TRBD1 as D (5 bases). Germline CDR1 and CDR2: LNHDA and SQIVND (reference sequence). The CDR3 has 12 amino acids. V lost 5 bases, J lost 10 bases, and 12 bases lay in between. In DNA, the CDR3 is TGTGCCAGTAGTCTCGTTGACAGAGAGCAGTTCTTC. This sequence encodes CASSLVDREQFF.

This clonotype appeared a few times. The rearrangement uses TRBV7-9 and TRBJ1-2, with D uncertain. Germline V CDR1 and CDR2: SEHNR, FQNEAQ (reference sequence). Trimming took off 5 bases at V and 4 bases at J, with 11 bases between the two ends. The CDR3 sequence is 13 residues long. CDR3 sequence: CASSTAAGYGYTF. DNA for the CDR3: TGTGCCAGCAGCACGGCGGCGGGCTATGGCTACACCTTC.

The chain is built from TRBV7-9 and TRBJ2-3; 10 nucleotides align to TRBD2. Trimming at V came to 5 bases and at J to 7 bases, leaving 6 bases not matched to a gene. CDR3 length: 14 residues. Per the germline V gene, CDR1 is SEHNR and CDR2 is FQNEAQ (reference sequence). CDR3 residues: CASSPSGGANTQYF. CDR3 in DNA: TGTGCCAGCAGCCCTAGCGGGGGAGCAAATACGCAGTATTTT.

The chain joins TRBV7-2 to TRBJ2-5; unclear D gene. CDR3 size: 12 residues. The V and J ends lost 10 bases and 2 bases respectively, with 11 bases between them. CDR1 SGHTA and CDR2 FQGNSA come from the germline V gene. The CDR3 coding sequence is TGTGCCACACGACGAGTACAAGAGACCCAGTACTTC. Translated, it gives CATRRVQETQYF.

This clonotype was seen more than once but under ten times. This chain uses TRBV7-8 with TRBJ2-3, with a weak D call TRBD2 (7 bases). Trimming shortened V by 1 base and J by 4 bases, and 15 bases separated the two germline ends. The CDR3 length is 16 residues. CDR1 is SGHVS and CDR2 is FQNEAQ in the germline V gene. The CDR3 DNA sequence: TGTGCCAGCAGCTTAGGACGGGGGGCTCTAGCAGATACGCAGTATTTT. Protein sequence: CASSLGRGALADTQYF.

This rearrangement joins TRBV5-1 to TRBJ2-1; the D is unclear. CDR3 length: 14 residues. With 4 bases removed from V and 5 bases from J, the gap between germline ends came to 13 bases. CDR1 and CDR2 (germline): SGHRS, YFSETQ. In DNA, the CDR3 is TGCGCCAGCAGCCGATATGTAAGGGACAATGAGCAGTTCTTC. Protein product: CASSRYVRDNEQFF.

This clonotype has only a few counts. The rearrangement joins TRBV12-3 or TRBV12-4 to TRBJ2-7; TRBD1 or TRBD2 may be the D gene (5 bases each). The V and J ends lost 6 bases and 5 bases respectively, with 17 bases between them. CDR3 length: 14 residues. The CDR3 is CASRGTESYHEQYF. The CDR3 coding sequence is TGTGCCAGCAGGGGGACGGAATCTTACCACGAGCAGTACTTC.

The chain recombines TRBV6-1 with TRBJ2-3; possible D gene TRBD2, 6 bases. Germline assignment: CDR1 MNHNS and CDR2 SASEGT. The V and J ends lost 7 bases and 5 bases respectively, with 19 bases between them. CDR3 length: 15 amino acids. Here the CDR3 reads CASTLGWGLQDTQYF. The CDR3 region has the DNA TGTGCCAGCACCCTGGGGTGGGGACTCCAAGATACGCAGTATTTT.

The rearrangement uses TRBV20-1 and TRBJ2-3; 9 bases line up with TRBD2. Trimming cost V 3 bases and J 6 bases; bases outside gene matches: 10. Looked up from germline, CDR1 is DFQATT and CDR2 is SNEGSKA (reference sequence). This CDR3 spans 15 amino acids. The chain's CDR3 is CSASIAGEGRDTQYF. DNA of the CDR3: TGCAGTGCTAGTATAGCGGGAGAGGGTAGGGATACGCAGTATTTT.

The chain couples TRBV7-9 to TRBJ2-1, with D perhaps given as TRBD1 or TRBD2 (7 bases each). V lost 5 bases and J 1 base, leaving 15 bases between the germline ends. The CDR3 is 16 residues long. Germline V lookup: CDR1 SEHNR, CDR2 FQNEAQ (reference sequence). The DNA for the CDR3 is TGTGCCAGCAGCCCCAGGGGGGGCCTTTCCTACAATGAGCAGTTCTTC. It codes for CASSPRGGLSYNEQFF.

This clonotype has only a few counts. The rearrangement joins TRBV29-1 to TRBJ2-1; 11 nucleotides line up with TRBD2. This CDR3 contains 15 residues. Germline V lookup: CDR1 SQVTM, CDR2 ANQGSEA. J lost 6 bases, V lost 7 bases, and 11 bases had no gene match. The CDR3 loop is CSELSVAGGRNEQFF. As DNA, the CDR3 is TGCAGCGAACTAAGCGTAGCGGGAGGGCGCAATGAGCAGTTCTTC.